Shown below are 12 T cell receptor beta chains from a single sample sequenced in a study of graft-versus-host responses after intestinal transplantation. Using immunoSEQ multiplex PCR, the repertoire was profiled, and TCRdb retains in-frame clones only, with some absent. The repertoire holds over 100,000 clones, with approximately 90% as singletons. What these receptors recognize is not known. The sequencing here drew on unstimulated CD4+ T cells sorted from spleen or lymph node cells, taken before transplant. Every receptor here comes from a human donor who was the organ donor for an intestinal transplant.

The chain recombines TRBV7-9 with TRBJ2-3; no firm D call. Deletions cut 5 bases from V and 4 bases from J, with 10 bases between. This CDR3 is built from 13 residues. The germline V gene has CDR1 SEHNR and CDR2 FQNEAQ (reference sequence). In nucleotides, the CDR3 is TGTGCCAGCAGCCTGGCAGGTCCAGATACGCAGTATTTT. As protein: CASSLAGPDTQYF.

The chain recombines TRBV28 with TRBJ2-3, with 8 bases that match TRBD2. CDR3 size: 18 residues. Germline values: CDR1 MDHEN, CDR2 SYDVKM. Trimming cost V 2 bases and J 7 bases; bases outside gene matches: 17. The CDR3: CASSLTLADPLRGNTQYF. CDR3 nucleotides: TGTGCCAGCAGTTTAACACTAGCGGATCCCCTACGAGGAAATACGCAGTATTTT.

This clone came up once. The V gene is TRBV6-5, the J gene TRBJ2-7, with TRBD2 matching over 9 bases. Germline trimming cut 1 base from V and 6 bases from J; bases unmatched to any gene: 4. The CDR3 is made up of 14 amino acids. CDR1 is MNHEY, CDR2 SVGAGI, per germline. The CDR3 DNA follows: TGTGCCAGCAGTTACTTCGGTAGCGGGGGCGAGCAGTACTTC. Translation: CASSYFGSGGEQYF.

The J gene is TRBJ2-1, the V gene TRBV7-9, with TRBD2 matching 13 bases. V lost 6 bases, J lost 12 bases, and 11 bases stayed unmatched. CDR3 size: 15 residues. Germline V gene lookup returns CDR1 SEHNR and CDR2 FQNEAQ (reference sequence). The CDR3 nucleotides read TGTGCCAGCAGTATCGGACTAGCGGGAGACAGGGTGCAGTTCTTC. Protein sequence: CASSIGLAGDRVQFF. The variable domain in full, completed from reference TRBV7-9 and TRBJ2-1, reads DTGVSQNPRHKITKRGQNVTFRCDPISEHNRLYWYRQTLGQGPEFLTYFQNEAQLEKSRLLSDRFSAERPKGSFSTLEIQRTEQGDSAMYLCASSIGLAGDRVQFFGPGTRLTVL.

CDR3 region: CASSRDNMNTEAFF. The CDR3 bases are TGTGCCAGCTCACGGGACAACATGAACACTGAAGCTTTCTTT. The gene calls are TRBV18 and TRBJ1-1, with D maybe TRBD1 (6 bases). CDR3 length: 14 amino acids. The germline gives CDR1 KGHSH, CDR2 LQKENI. The V gene lost 4 bases and the J gene lost 0 bases, with 9 bases spanning the gap. Complete variable domain (other parts from reference TRBV18 and TRBJ1-1): NAGVMQNPRHLVRRRGQEARLRCSPMKGHSHVYWYRQLPEEGLKFMVYLQKENIIDESGMPKERFSAEFPKEGPSILRIQQVVRGDSAAYFCASSRDNMNTEAFFGQGTRLTVV.

The chain employs TRBV5-1 and TRBJ2-3, with 9 bases aligning to TRBD2. This CDR3 is 14 amino acids long. After removal of 5 bases from V and 4 bases from J, the junction contained 5 bases not matched to a gene. CDR1 and CDR2 (germline): SGHRS, YFSETQ. The CDR3 protein is CASRVAGEADTQYF. The DNA for the CDR3 is TGCGCCAGCAGGGTAGCGGGAGAGGCAGATACGCAGTATTTT.

This chain uses TRBV4-2 with TRBJ2-5, with 8 positions matching TRBD1. The ends lost 5 bases at V and 4 bases at J; junction bases unmatched: 6. Looked up from germline, CDR1 is LGHNA and CDR2 is YNFKEQ. The CDR3 spans 14 residues. CDR3 region: CASSLGGQGETQYF. The CDR3 nucleotides are TGTGCCAGCAGCTTAGGAGGACAGGGAGAGACCCAGTACTTC.

CDR3 DNA: TGTGCTAGTGGGGCCGGGACAGGGGCCTACGAGCAGTACTTC. Protein product: CASGAGTGAYEQYF. The J gene is TRBJ2-7, the V gene TRBV12-5; 10 bases are a match to TRBD1. The CDR3 runs 14 residues. In germline, CDR1 is LGHNT, CDR2 FRNRAP. V was pared by 6 bases and J by 2 bases, with 4 bases of the junction left unmatched.

The chain joins TRBV20-1 to TRBJ2-5; D not resolved. The CDR3 is 11 residues long. V gave up 7 bases and J gave up 4 bases, with 10 bases separating them. The germline V gene encodes CDR1 DFQATT and CDR2 SNEGSKA (reference sequence). The CDR3 loop reads CSGDRIETQYF. The DNA of the CDR3 is TGCAGTGGCGACCGAATAGAGACCCAGTACTTC.

The J gene is TRBJ1-5, the V gene TRBV27; 10 bases align to TRBD1. V gave up 8 bases and J gave up 6 bases; unmatched junction bases: 7. Germline CDR1 is MNHEY and CDR2 is SMNVEV (reference sequence). The CDR3 loop spans 14 amino acids. The CDR3 DNA is TGTGCCAGCGGGCGGGACAGGGGATCTCAGCCCCAGCATTTT. Its protein is CASGRDRGSQPQHF.

The sample holds one count of this clone. The J gene is TRBJ2-2, the V gene TRBV5-6; no definite D call. Looked up from germline, CDR1 is SGHDT and CDR2 is YYEEEE. The germline V and J ends were trimmed by 3 bases and 0 bases, with 12 bases remaining between them. CDR3 length: 16 residues. DNA for the CDR3: TGTGCCAGCAGCTCCAAATTGACTGCGAACACCGGGGAGCTGTTTTTT. It specifies CASSSKLTANTGELFF.

As to this clone: In the same sample, other DNA sequences code for this CDR3. The V call is TRBV5-1, the J call TRBJ2-3; 7 positions agree with TRBD2. CDR1 is SGHRS, CDR2 YFSETQ, per germline. With 1 base clipped from V and 2 bases from J, the junction kept 4 bases outside the gene matches. The CDR3 totals 15 residues. The CDR3 spells CASSLPSGNTDTQYF. The CDR3 bases are TGCGCCAGCAGCTTGCCCAGCGGGAACACAGATACGCAGTATTTT.